These T cell receptor beta chains were read from a single sample in a study of blood T cell repertoires in COVID-19. Sequencing was performed with immunoSEQ multiplex PCR; in TCRdb, only in-frame clones are kept and a portion is missing. This table has about 110,000 clones, 60% to 85% appearing once. Source material: peripheral blood. The receptors originated from a human donor in a cohort sampled during active or convalescent COVID-19. Each CDR3 is given with its conserved first and last residue. The D gene is left open where the match is weak. Size values are once, few and many counts, or a class for expanded clones, and some rows have none.

clone size	V gene	D gene	J gene	CDR3 DNA	CDR3 protein
NA	TRBV27	NA	TRBJ2-5	TGTGCCAGCAGTTTTTGGGGGCGTGAGACCCAGTACTTC	CASSFWGRETQYF
NA	TRBV5-1	NA	TRBJ1-6	TGCGCCAGCAGCTTGTGGGGGCCTAAGAATTCACCCCTCCACTTT	CASSLWGPKNSPLHF
NA	TRBV19	NA	TRBJ2-7	TGTGCCAGTAGTATTGACGGGAGAGGCGACGAGCAGTACTTC	CASSIDGRGDEQYF
NA	TRBV25-1	NA	TRBJ1-1	TGTGCCAGCATTGGGGGCCTTGAAGCTTTCTTT	CASIGGLEAFF
NA	TRBV12-3/TRBV12-4	TRBD1	TRBJ1-1	TGTGCCAGCAGTTTAAGACAGGGCATTGAAGCTTTCTTT	CASSLRQGIEAFF
NA	TRBV10-3	TRBD2	TRBJ2-5	TGTGCCATCAGTGAACTAGCGGGGGGGCCGATGGTAGAGACCCAGTACTTC	CAISELAGGPMVETQYF
NA	TRBV6-2/TRBV6-3	NA	TRBJ1-2	TGTGCCAGCAGCCCAGACAGCTTACTTAACTATGGCTACACCTTC	CASSPDSLLNYGYTF
NA	TRBV10-3	TRBD2	TRBJ2-3	TGTGCCATCAGTGACAATAGGAGACTAGCGGGTGTTGATACGCAGTATTTT	CAISDNRRLAGVDTQYF
NA	TRBV3-1/TRBV3-2	TRBD1	TRBJ2-5	TGTGCCAGCAGCCCTGGGACAGGGATTTTCCAGTACTTC	CASSPGTGIFQYF
NA	TRBV6-2/TRBV6-3	NA	TRBJ1-3	TGTGCCAGCAGGTACGACAGCCGCTCTGGAAACACCATATATTTT	CASRYDSRSGNTIYF
NA	TRBV12-3/TRBV12-4	NA	TRBJ1-1	TGTGCCACCGGTGGAGGGTTCCCTGAAGCTTTCTTT	CATGGGFPEAFF
NA	TRBV3-1/TRBV3-2	TRBD1	TRBJ2-7	TGTGCCAGCAGCCAAGATAGGACAGGGACAACCTACGAGCAGTACTTC	CASSQDRTGTTYEQYF
NA	TRBV7-3	TRBD1	TRBJ2-5	TGTGCCAGCAGCGGGTCCCCGGACAGGGGAGAGACCCAGTACTTC	CASSGSPDRGETQYF
NA	TRBV25-1	NA	TRBJ2-5	TGTGCCAGCAGCCCTTATAACCGGAACAGGCAGGAGGAGACCCAGTACTTC	CASSPYNRNRQEETQYF
NA	TRBV15	NA	TRBJ2-3	TGTGCCACCAGCAGACAAACGGGCAGGGGATCGGCAAGGCGAGATACGCAGTATTTT	CATSRQTGRGSARRDTQYF
NA	TRBV5-1	TRBD1	TRBJ1-2	TGCGCCAGCAGCTTGGCTTCAGGGACAGCTAACTATGGCTACACCTTC	CASSLASGTANYGYTF
NA	TRBV30	NA	TRBJ2-2	TGTGCCTGGTTTCGACATATCGTGAGCACCGGGGAGCTGTTTTTT	CAWFRHIVSTGELFF
NA	TRBV4-1	NA	TRBJ1-1	TGCGCCAGCAGCCATACCGACAGGCTGGACACTGAAGCTTTCTTT	CASSHTDRLDTEAFF
NA	TRBV28	NA	TRBJ2-2	TGTGCCAGCAGTTTAAAGACGACAAGCCGGAACACCGGGGAGCTGTTTTTT	CASSLKTTSRNTGELFF
NA	TRBV13	TRBD2	TRBJ2-3	TGTGCCAGCAGCCCCAGACTAGCGGGGGGGCCGGGAGATACGCAGTATTTT	CASSPRLAGGPGDTQYF
NA	TRBV6-5	NA	TRBJ2-3	TGTGCCAGCAGTTTCAGACACTGGGATACGCAGTATTTT	CASSFRHWDTQYF
NA	TRBV5-5	NA	TRBJ2-2	TGTGCCAGCAGCTTGACAGGGTCCGGGGAGCTGTTTTTT	CASSLTGSGELFF
NA	TRBV28	TRBD1	TRBJ1-2	TGTGCCAGCAGTTCAGGCGGTAGACAGGGGGCGCGAGATGGCTACACCTTC	CASSSGGRQGARDGYTF
NA	TRBV4-3	TRBD2	TRBJ2-7	TGCGCCAGCAGCCCCGGACTAGCGGGGGGGAACTCCTACGAGCAGTACTTC	CASSPGLAGGNSYEQYF
NA	TRBV27	TRBD1	TRBJ1-5	TGTGCCAGCGCCGACAGGGTTAGCAATCAGCCCCAGCATTTT	CASADRVSNQPQHF
once	TRBV29-1	TRBD1	TRBJ2-2	TGCAGCGCCTACACAGGGGCCGGGGAGCTGTTTTTT	CSAYTGAGELFF
NA	TRBV25-1	TRBD1	TRBJ2-5	TGTGCCAGCAGTTCAACAGGGGGCTGGCGAGAGACCCAGTACTTC	CASSSTGGWRETQYF
NA	TRBV5-8	TRBD2	TRBJ2-2	TGTGCCAGCATCCTACTAGCGGGATTGAACACCGGGGAGCTGTTTTTT	CASILLAGLNTGELFF
NA	TRBV19	NA	TRBJ2-4	TGTGCCAGTAGTATTCTATCTAGCACGGCCAAAAACATTCAGTACTTC	CASSILSSTAKNIQYF
once	TRBV6-1	NA	TRBJ1-3	TGTGCCAGCAGTGAAGCCCTAAACACCATATATTTT	CASSEALNTIYF
NA	TRBV5-1	TRBD2	TRBJ2-3	TGCGCCAGCAGCTTCGGGGGGGCAGATACGCAGTATTTT	CASSFGGADTQYF
NA	TRBV27	NA	TRBJ2-1	TGTGCCAGCAGTTTTTCTCTTTACAATGAGCAGTTCTTC	CASSFSLYNEQFF
NA	TRBV27	TRBD1	TRBJ2-2	TGTGCCAGCACCCGGACAGGGGCCACCGGGGAGCTGTTTTTT	CASTRTGATGELFF
NA	TRBV7-3	TRBD1	TRBJ1-1	TGTGCCAGCAGCTTAGAGGGGGCCACTGAAGCTTTCTTT	CASSLEGATEAFF
NA	TRBV29-1	TRBD2	TRBJ2-1	TGCAGCGTTGAATCACCTAGCGGGAGTTACAATGAGCAGTTCTTC	CSVESPSGSYNEQFF
NA	TRBV9	NA	TRBJ2-7	TGTGCCAGCAGCGTAGAGGTGGGGAGCTCCTACGAGCAGTACTTC	CASSVEVGSSYEQYF
NA	TRBV7-9	TRBD1	TRBJ1-1	TGTGCCAGCAGCTCAAGGACAGGGGGCATAGCTTTCTTT	CASSSRTGGIAFF
few	TRBV6-1	TRBD1	TRBJ1-5	TGTGCCAGCAGTGAAGCCTCCGGGACAGGGGCTCAGCCCCAGCATTTT	CASSEASGTGAQPQHF
NA	TRBV6-1	TRBD2	TRBJ2-2	TGTGCCAGCAGTGAGGTGGGACTAGCGTATACGAACACCGGGGAGCTGTTTTTT	CASSEVGLAYTNTGELFF
NA	TRBV25-1	TRBD1	TRBJ2-2	TGTGCCAGCGCTCGGACAGGGGGCACCGGGGAGCTGTTTTTT	CASARTGGTGELFF
few	TRBV6-2/TRBV6-3	NA	TRBJ1-6	TGTGCCAGCAGCGCCTCCAGGGGTGCGTATTCACCCCTCCACTTT	CASSASRGAYSPLHF
NA	TRBV19	TRBD2	TRBJ2-1	TGTGCCAGTAGTATACGAGCGGGGGTCTTCTATGAGCAGTTCTTC	CASSIRAGVFYEQFF
NA	TRBV7-9	TRBD1	TRBJ1-5	TGTGCCAGCAGCTTAGATCAGGGGGGATATAGCAATCAGCCCCAGCATTTT	CASSLDQGGYSNQPQHF
NA	TRBV27	NA	TRBJ2-5	TGTGCCAGCAGTTTATCGAGGCTGACAGAGACCCAGTACTTC	CASSLSRLTETQYF